The 5 T cell receptor beta chains in this list originate from one sample, sequenced in a study of cytomegalovirus exposure and HLA in healthy donors (dated by TCRdb to about 2017). The library was produced with the immunoSEQ multiplex PCR assay. This is the immuneACCESS table as TCRdb keeps it, with only in-frame sequences that have V and J called. A part of the clones is gone; compared with another copy, unresolved V genes explain less than half, and the rest is unexplained. The sample has 130,000 or so clones on record, 75% to 90% of them singletons. The top ten clones comprise about 10% of the sample. The sequenced sample was PBMCs. These TCRs come from a woman younger than 35 in good health and CMV-seropositive.

This clone has a single count. J is TRBJ2-4 and V is TRBV7-2; D gene ambiguous. The CDR3 runs 13 residues. Germline CDR1 SGHTA, CDR2 FQGNSA. V lost 3 bases and J 1 base, leaving 4 bases between the germline ends. The CDR3 bases are TGTGCCAGCAGCTTGAGGGCCAAAAACATTCAGTACTTC. This encodes CASSLRAKNIQYF.

The rearrangement joins TRBV9 to TRBJ1-1; 8 bases agree with TRBD1. The germline CDR1 and CDR2 sequences are SGDLS and YYNGEE. The CDR3 covers 17 residues. After removal of 3 bases from V and 3 bases from J, the junction contained 13 bases not matched to a gene. This CDR3 is CASSGIDRTGLDTEAFF. The CDR3, as DNA: TGTGCCAGCAGCGGTATCGATCGGACAGGGCTAGACACTGAAGCTTTCTTT. Drawing the rest from reference TRBV9 and TRBJ1-1, the complete variable domain is DSGVTQTPKHLITATGQRVTLRCSPRSGDLSVYWYQQSLDQGLQFLIQYYNGEERAKGNILERFSAQQFPDLHSELNLSSLELGDSALYFCASSGIDRTGLDTEAFFGQGTRLTVV.

The chain combines TRBV15 with TRBJ2-3, with TRBD2 matching over 8 bases. V shed 2 bases and J 4 bases; nucleotides not matched to a gene: 8. Per the germline V gene, CDR1 is LNHNV and CDR2 is YYDKDF (reference sequence). This CDR3 contains 16 residues. DNA of the CDR3: TGTGCCACCAGCAGAAGGACTAGCAATGTGCCAGATACGCAGTATTTT. Translated: CATSRRTSNVPDTQYF.

The CDR3: CASSVEGRALNYGYTF. In nucleotides, the CDR3 is TGTGCCAGCAGCGTAGAGGGCAGGGCCCTAAACTATGGCTACACCTTC. The chain carries TRBV9 and TRBJ1-2; D possibly corresponds to TRBD1 (5 bases). Germline V CDR1 and CDR2: SGDLS, YYNGEE. CDR3 length equals 16 residues. Trimming removed 0 bases from V and 2 bases from J, with 14 bases in between.

V usage is TRBV28 and J usage is TRBJ1-5; D is unresolved. Germline CDR1 reads MDHEN; CDR2 reads SYDVKM. V lost 3 bases to trimming and J lost 4 bases, with 7 bases between them. The CDR3 is 13 amino acids. Here the CDR3 reads CASSFGANQPQHF. The CDR3 nucleotides read TGTGCCAGCAGTTTCGGAGCAAATCAGCCCCAGCATTTT.